The 14 T cell receptor beta chains given below trace back to one sample, sequenced in a study of blood T cell repertoires in COVID-19. Assay: immunoSEQ multiplex PCR; the TCRdb copy retains only in-frame clones and omits some. The sample consists of 55,000 to 65,000 clones, about 79% of them appearing once. Specimen: peripheral blood. These receptors were taken from a woman aged 60 to 75 with acute or convalescent COVID-19.

J is TRBJ1-1 and V is TRBV29-1; 11 bases are a match to TRBD1. Per the germline V gene, CDR1 is SQVTM and CDR2 is ANQGSEA. The CDR3 loop spans 13 amino acids. Trimming at V came to 4 bases and at J to 4 bases, leaving 2 bases not matched to a gene. CDR3 protein: CSVGDRGVTEAFF. As DNA, the CDR3 is TGCAGCGTTGGGGACAGGGGGGTCACTGAAGCTTTCTTT.

The gene calls are TRBV6-5 and TRBJ2-5; no clear D gene. The CDR3 totals 12 residues. Germline CDR1 reads MNHEY; CDR2 reads SVGAGI. V was pared by 6 bases and J by 5 bases, with 10 bases between. This CDR3 reads CASRSLFETQYF. The CDR3 nucleotides read TGTGCCAGCAGATCATTGTTCGAGACCCAGTACTTC.

Regarding this clone: Additional DNA sequences in this sample encode the identical CDR3. V usage is TRBV3-1 (or the pseudogene TRBV3-2) and J usage is TRBJ2-3; D is unresolved. The CDR3 loop spans 15 amino acids. CDR1 LGHDT and CDR2 YNNKEL come from the germline V gene (reference sequence). Deletions cut 1 base from V and 0 bases from J, with 8 bases between. CDR3 coding DNA: TGTGCCAGCAGCCAAGGGCCGCTCAGCACAGATACGCAGTATTTT. Translation: CASSQGPLSTDTQYF.

The chain couples TRBV19 to TRBJ1-2; a weak D match, TRBD1 (6 bases). CDR1 and CDR2 (germline): LNHDA, SQIVND (reference sequence). V was clipped by 9 bases and J by 0 bases, with 14 bases between them. The CDR3 length is 14 residues. CDR3 loop: CASIGQISNYGYTF. The CDR3 bases are TGTGCCAGCATCGGACAGATTTCTAACTATGGCTACACCTTC.

The chain couples TRBV7-9 to TRBJ1-6; D not certain. CDR3 length: 12 residues. Per the germline V gene, CDR1 is SEHNR and CDR2 is FQNEAQ (reference sequence). V was shortened by 5 bases and J by 6 bases, with 5 bases between the two germline ends. CDR3 sequence reads: CASSLSNSPLHF. CDR3 sequence (DNA): TGTGCCAGCAGCCTAAGTAATTCACCCCTCCACTTT.

DNA of the CDR3: TGTGCCATCAGCCCGGGGAATGAAAAACTGTTTTTT. The encoded protein is CAISPGNEKLFF. The chain carries TRBV10-3 and TRBJ1-4; D not resolved. Germline V gene lookup returns CDR1 ENHRY and CDR2 SYGVKD. The V end lost 6 bases, the J end lost 5 bases, and 7 bases lay between the germline ends. This CDR3 comprises 12 residues.

This chain connects TRBV11-2 to TRBJ2-2; TRBD2 aligns across 14 bases. CDR1 and CDR2 (germline): SGHAT, FQNNGV. CDR3 length equals 17 residues. V trimming: 3 bases; J trimming: 9 bases; junction bases outside the gene matches: 9. CDR3 region: CASSFEMTSGGAWELFF. The CDR3 bases are TGTGCCAGCAGCTTCGAAATGACTAGCGGGGGGGCCTGGGAGCTGTTTTTT.

This rearrangement joins TRBV3-1 (or the pseudogene TRBV3-2) to TRBJ1-2; 12 nucleotides align to TRBD1. This CDR3 is 18 amino acids long. V lost 5 bases, J lost 3 bases, and 13 bases stayed unmatched. CDR1 is LGHDT, CDR2 YNNKEL, per germline (reference sequence). The CDR3 here is CASSSYPGQGATHYGYTF. CDR3 nucleotides: TGTGCCAGCAGCTCATACCCGGGACAGGGGGCTACCCACTATGGCTACACCTTC.

This chain joins TRBV7-9 and TRBJ2-2, with 7 bases fitting TRBD2. The CDR3 is 16 amino acids. With 2 bases clipped from V and 1 base from J, the junction kept 4 bases outside the gene matches. From germline, CDR1 is SEHNR and CDR2 FQNEAQ (reference sequence). CDR3: CASSLKRGLNTGELFF. In DNA, the CDR3 is TGTGCCAGCAGCTTAAAGCGGGGATTGAACACCGGGGAGCTGTTTTTT.

The chain is built from TRBV5-6 and TRBJ2-7, with D possibly TRBD2 on 7 matching bases. The ends were cut back, 2 bases at V and 1 base at J, with 13 bases in the middle. CDR3 length: 15 amino acids. Germline loops: CDR1 SGHDT, CDR2 YYEEEE. CDR3 residues: CASSLGGGPSYEQYF. The CDR3, as DNA: TGTGCCAGCAGCTTAGGCGGGGGCCCTTCCTACGAGCAGTACTTC.

This chain connects TRBV19 to TRBJ2-3, with 11 nucleotides matching TRBD2. CDR1 is LNHDA, CDR2 SQIVND, per germline (reference sequence). After removal of 5 bases from V and 6 bases from J, the junction contained 4 bases not matched to a gene. There are 14 residues in the CDR3. For the CDR3, the DNA is TGTGCCAGTAGTCATAGCGGGGGGGAGGATACGCAGTATTTT. Amino acids: CASSHSGGEDTQYF. The full variable domain, in which reference TRBV19 and TRBJ2-3 provide the parts outside the CDR3, is DGGITQSPKYLFRKEGQNVTLSCEQNLNHDAMYWYRQDPGQGLRLIYYSQIVNDFQKGDIAEGYSVSREKKESFPLTVTSAQKNPTAFYLCASSHSGGEDTQYFGPGTRLTVL.

This sequence joins TRBV2 and TRBJ1-5; the D gene is possibly TRBD1 (5 bases). The CDR3 runs 16 residues. CDR1 and CDR2 (germline): SNHLY, FYNNEI. Trimming left V 0 bases short and J 4 bases short, with 13 bases between. The CDR3 DNA reads TGTGCCAGCAGTGAAGCGCTTCAGGGTCGGAATCAGCCCCAGCATTTT. Its translation is CASSEALQGRNQPQHF.

The chain employs TRBV12-3 or TRBV12-4 and TRBJ1-2; tentative D call: TRBD1 (5 bases). V lost 3 bases, J lost 8 bases, and 13 bases lay in between. The CDR3 extends over 13 amino acids. The CDR3 region has the DNA TGTGCCAGCAGTTTTAATCCAGGGCGGGGCTACACCTTC. It yields the protein CASSFNPGRGYTF.

The chain couples TRBV15 to TRBJ1-1; D not resolved. Germline loops: CDR1 LNHNV, CDR2 YYDKDF (reference sequence). This CDR3 is 13 amino acids long. Between the trimmed V and J ends, which lost 0 bases and 5 bases, there was a span of 7 bases. Here the CDR3 reads CATSREIETEAFF. CDR3 DNA sequence: TGTGCCACCAGCAGAGAGATTGAGACTGAAGCTTTCTTT.